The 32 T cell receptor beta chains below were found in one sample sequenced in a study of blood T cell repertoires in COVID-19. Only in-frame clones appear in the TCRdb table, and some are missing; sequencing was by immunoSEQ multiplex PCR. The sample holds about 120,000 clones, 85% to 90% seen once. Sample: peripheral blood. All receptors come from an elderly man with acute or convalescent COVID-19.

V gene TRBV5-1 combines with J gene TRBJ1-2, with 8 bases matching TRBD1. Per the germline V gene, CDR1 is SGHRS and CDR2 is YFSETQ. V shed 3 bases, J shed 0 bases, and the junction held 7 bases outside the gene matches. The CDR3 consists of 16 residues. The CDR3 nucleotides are TGCGCCAGCAGCTCAGGGGGCGCTTTAGCTAACTATGGCTACACCTTC. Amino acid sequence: CASSSGGALANYGYTF.

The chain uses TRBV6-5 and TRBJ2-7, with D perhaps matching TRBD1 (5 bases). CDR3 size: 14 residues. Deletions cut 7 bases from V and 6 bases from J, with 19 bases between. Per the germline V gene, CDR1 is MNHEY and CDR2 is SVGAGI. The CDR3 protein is CASIERAGMGEQYF. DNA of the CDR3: TGTGCCAGCATAGAAAGGGCAGGGATGGGCGAGCAGTACTTC.

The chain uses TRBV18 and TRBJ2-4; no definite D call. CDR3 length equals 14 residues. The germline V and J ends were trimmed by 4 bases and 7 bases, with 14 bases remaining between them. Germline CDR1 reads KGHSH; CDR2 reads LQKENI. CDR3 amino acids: CASSQTKGGNIQYF. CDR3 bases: TGTGCCAGCTCACAAACCAAAGGCGGTAACATTCAGTACTTC.

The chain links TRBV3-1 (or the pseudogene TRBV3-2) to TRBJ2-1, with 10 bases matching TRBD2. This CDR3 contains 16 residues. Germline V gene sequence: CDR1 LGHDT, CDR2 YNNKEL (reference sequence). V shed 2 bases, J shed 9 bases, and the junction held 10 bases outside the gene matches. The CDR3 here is CASSQTASGRAGEQFF. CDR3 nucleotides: TGTGCCAGCAGCCAAACGGCGAGCGGGAGGGCCGGTGAGCAGTTCTTC.

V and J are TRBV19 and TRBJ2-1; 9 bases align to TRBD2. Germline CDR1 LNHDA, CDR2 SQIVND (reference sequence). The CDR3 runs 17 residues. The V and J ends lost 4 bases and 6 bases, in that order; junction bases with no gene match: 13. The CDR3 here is CASSTAPPSGTANEQFF. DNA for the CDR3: TGTGCCAGTAGTACGGCCCCGCCTAGCGGGACTGCCAATGAGCAGTTCTTC.

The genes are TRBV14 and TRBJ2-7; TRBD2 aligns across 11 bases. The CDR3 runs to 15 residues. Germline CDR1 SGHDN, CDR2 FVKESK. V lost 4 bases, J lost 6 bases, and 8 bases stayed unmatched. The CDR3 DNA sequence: TGTGCCAGCAGCCGGATTAGCGGGGGGGCCTTCGAGCAGTACTTC. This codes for CASSRISGGAFEQYF.

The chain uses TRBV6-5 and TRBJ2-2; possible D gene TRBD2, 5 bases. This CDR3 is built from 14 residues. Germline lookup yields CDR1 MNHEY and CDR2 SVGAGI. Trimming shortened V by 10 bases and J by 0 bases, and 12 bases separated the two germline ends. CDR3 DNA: TGTGCCACACGTCAAGCGGCGAACACCGGGGAGCTGTTTTTT. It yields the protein CATRQAANTGELFF.

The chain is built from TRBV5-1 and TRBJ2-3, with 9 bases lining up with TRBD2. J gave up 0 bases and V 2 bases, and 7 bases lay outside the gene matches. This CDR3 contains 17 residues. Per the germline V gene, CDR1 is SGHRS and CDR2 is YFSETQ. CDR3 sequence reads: CASSLGGGAISTDTQYF. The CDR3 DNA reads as TGCGCCAGCAGCTTAGGCGGGGGGGCGATTAGCACAGATACGCAGTATTTT.

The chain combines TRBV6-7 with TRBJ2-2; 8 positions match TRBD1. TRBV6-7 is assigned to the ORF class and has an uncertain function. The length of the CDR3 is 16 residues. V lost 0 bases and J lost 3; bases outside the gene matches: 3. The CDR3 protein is CASSYSGTGDTGELFF. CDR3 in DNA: TGTGCCAGCAGTTACTCGGGGACAGGAGACACCGGGGAGCTGTTTTTT.

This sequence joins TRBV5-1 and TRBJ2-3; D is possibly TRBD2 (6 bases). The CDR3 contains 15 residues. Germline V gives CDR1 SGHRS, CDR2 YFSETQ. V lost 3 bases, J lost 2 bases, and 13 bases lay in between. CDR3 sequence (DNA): TGCGCCAGCAGCTCGGGAGTTCAAACCACAGATACGCAGTATTTT. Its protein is CASSSGVQTTDTQYF. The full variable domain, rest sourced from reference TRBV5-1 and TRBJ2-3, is KAGVTQTPRYLIKTRGQQVTLSCSPISGHRSVSWYQQTPGQGLQFLFEYFSETQRNKGNFPGRFSGRQFSNSRSEMNVSTLELGDSALYLCASSSGVQTTDTQYFGPGTRLTVL.

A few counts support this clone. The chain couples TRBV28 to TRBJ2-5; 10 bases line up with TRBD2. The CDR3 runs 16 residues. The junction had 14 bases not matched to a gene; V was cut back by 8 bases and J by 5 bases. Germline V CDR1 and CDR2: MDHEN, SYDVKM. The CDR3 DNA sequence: TGTGCCAGCGGCGGGGTGCTAGCGGGAGCGGATGAGACCCAGTACTTC. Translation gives CASGGVLAGADETQYF. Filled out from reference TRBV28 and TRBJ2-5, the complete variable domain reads DVKVTQSSRYLVKRTGEKVFLECVQDMDHENMFWYRQDPGLGLRLIYFSYDVKMKEKGDIPEGYSVSREKKERFSLILESASTNQTSMYLCASGGVLAGADETQYFGPGTRLLVL.

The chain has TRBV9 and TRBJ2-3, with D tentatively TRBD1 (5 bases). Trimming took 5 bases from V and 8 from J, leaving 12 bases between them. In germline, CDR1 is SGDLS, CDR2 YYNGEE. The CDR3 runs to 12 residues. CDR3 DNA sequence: TGTGCCAGCAGTGGGGCCTCCGGTACGCAGTATTTT. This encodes CASSGASGTQYF. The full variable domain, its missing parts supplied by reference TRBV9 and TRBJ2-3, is DSGVTQTPKHLITATGQRVTLRCSPRSGDLSVYWYQQSLDQGLQFLIQYYNGEERAKGNILERFSAQQFPDLHSELNLSSLELGDSALYFCASSGASGTQYFGPGTRLTVL.

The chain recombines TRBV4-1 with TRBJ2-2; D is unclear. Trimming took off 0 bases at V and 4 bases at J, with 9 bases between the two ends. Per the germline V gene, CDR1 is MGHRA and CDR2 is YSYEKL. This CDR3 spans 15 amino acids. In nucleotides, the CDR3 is TGCGCCAGCAGCCAAGAGGCGGTTCCCACCGGGGAGCTGTTTTTT. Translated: CASSQEAVPTGELFF.

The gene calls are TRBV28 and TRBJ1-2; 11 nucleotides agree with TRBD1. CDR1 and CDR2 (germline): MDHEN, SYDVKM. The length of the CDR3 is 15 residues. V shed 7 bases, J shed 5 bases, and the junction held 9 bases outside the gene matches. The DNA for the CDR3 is TGTGCCAGCAATTCCGGGACAGGGGGATTTTATGGCTACACCTTC. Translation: CASNSGTGGFYGYTF.

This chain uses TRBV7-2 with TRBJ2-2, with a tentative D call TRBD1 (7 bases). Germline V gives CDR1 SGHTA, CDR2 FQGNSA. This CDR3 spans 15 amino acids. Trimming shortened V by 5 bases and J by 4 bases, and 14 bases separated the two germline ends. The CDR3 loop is CASSPRQGGTGELFF. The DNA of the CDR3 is TGTGCCAGCAGCCCCAGACAGGGAGGCACCGGGGAGCTGTTTTTT.

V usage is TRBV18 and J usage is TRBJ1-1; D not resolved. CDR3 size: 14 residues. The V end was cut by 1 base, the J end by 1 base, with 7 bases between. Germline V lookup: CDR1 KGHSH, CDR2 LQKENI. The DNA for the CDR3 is TGTGCCAGCTCACCACGGGCAGGGAACACTGAAGCTTTCTTT. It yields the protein CASSPRAGNTEAFF. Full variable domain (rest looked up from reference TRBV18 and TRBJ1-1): NAGVMQNPRHLVRRRGQEARLRCSPMKGHSHVYWYRQLPEEGLKFMVYLQKENIIDESGMPKERFSAEFPKEGPSILRIQQVVRGDSAAYFCASSPRAGNTEAFFGQGTRLTVV.

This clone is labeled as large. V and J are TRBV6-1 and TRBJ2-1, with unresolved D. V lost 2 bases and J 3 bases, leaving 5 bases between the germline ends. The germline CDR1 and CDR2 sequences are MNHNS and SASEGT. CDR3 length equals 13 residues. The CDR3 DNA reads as TGTGCCAGCAGTGAATACAACTACAATGAGCAGTTCTTC. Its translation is CASSEYNYNEQFF.

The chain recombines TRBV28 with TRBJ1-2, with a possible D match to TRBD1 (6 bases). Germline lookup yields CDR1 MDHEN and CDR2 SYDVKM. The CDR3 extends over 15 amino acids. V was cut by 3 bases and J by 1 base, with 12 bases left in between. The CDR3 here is CASSLGAENNYGYTF. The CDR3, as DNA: TGTGCCAGCAGTTTGGGGGCGGAAAATAACTATGGCTACACCTTC.

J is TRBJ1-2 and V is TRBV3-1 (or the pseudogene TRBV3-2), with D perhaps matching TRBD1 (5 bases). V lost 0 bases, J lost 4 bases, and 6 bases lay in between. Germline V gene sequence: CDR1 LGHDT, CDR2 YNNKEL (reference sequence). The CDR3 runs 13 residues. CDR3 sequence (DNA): TGTGCCAGCAGCCAAGACAGGGTCTATGGCTACACCTTC. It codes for CASSQDRVYGYTF.

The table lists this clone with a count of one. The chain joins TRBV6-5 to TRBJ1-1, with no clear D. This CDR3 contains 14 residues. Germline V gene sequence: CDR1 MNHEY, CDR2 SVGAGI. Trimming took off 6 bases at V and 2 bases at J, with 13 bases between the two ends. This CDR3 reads CASSQDGVNTEAFF. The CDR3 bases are TGTGCCAGCAGCCAAGACGGGGTCAACACTGAAGCTTTCTTT.

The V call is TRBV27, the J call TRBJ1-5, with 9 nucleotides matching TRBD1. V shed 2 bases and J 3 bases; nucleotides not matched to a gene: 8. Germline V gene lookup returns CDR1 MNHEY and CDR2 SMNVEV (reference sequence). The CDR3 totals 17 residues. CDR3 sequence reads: CASSLKGTGTYNQPQHF. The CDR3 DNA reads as TGTGCCAGCAGTTTAAAGGGGACAGGGACCTACAATCAGCCCCAGCATTTT.

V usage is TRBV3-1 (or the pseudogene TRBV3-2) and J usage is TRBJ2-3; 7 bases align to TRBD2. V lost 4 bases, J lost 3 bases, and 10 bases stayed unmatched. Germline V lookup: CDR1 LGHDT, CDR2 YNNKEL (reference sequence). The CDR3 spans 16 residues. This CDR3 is CASSPWGSGGTDTQYF. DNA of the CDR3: TGTGCCAGCAGCCCCTGGGGCTCCGGGGGGACAGATACGCAGTATTTT.

CDR3 sequence: CASSSGWDTGELFF. The CDR3 DNA is TGTGCCAGCTCATCCGGGTGGGACACCGGGGAGCTGTTTTTT. V is TRBV18 and J is TRBJ2-2; no definite D call. V gave up 5 bases and J gave up 3 bases, with 10 bases separating them. Looked up from germline, CDR1 is KGHSH and CDR2 is LQKENI. The CDR3 has 14 residues. The full variable domain, completed using reference TRBV18 and TRBJ2-2, is NAGVMQNPRHLVRRRGQEARLRCSPMKGHSHVYWYRQLPEEGLKFMVYLQKENIIDESGMPKERFSAEFPKEGPSILRIQQVVRGDSAAYFCASSSGWDTGELFFGEGSRLTVL.

CDR3 loop: CASSLSEETQYF. The DNA for the CDR3 is TGCGCCAGCAGCTTGTCTGAAGAGACCCAGTACTTC. The chain joins TRBV5-1 to TRBJ2-5, with D unclear. With 1 base removed from V and 3 bases from J, the gap between germline ends came to 4 bases. CDR3 length equals 12 residues. Germline V gene data show CDR1 as SGHRS and CDR2 as YFSETQ.

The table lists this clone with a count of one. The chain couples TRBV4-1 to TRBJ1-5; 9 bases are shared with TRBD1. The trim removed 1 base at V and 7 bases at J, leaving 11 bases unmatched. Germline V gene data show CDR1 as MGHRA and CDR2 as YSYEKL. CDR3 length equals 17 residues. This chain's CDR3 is CASSQAPSTGGGQPQHF. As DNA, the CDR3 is TGCGCCAGCAGCCAAGCCCCCTCTACAGGGGGCGGACAGCCCCAGCATTTT.

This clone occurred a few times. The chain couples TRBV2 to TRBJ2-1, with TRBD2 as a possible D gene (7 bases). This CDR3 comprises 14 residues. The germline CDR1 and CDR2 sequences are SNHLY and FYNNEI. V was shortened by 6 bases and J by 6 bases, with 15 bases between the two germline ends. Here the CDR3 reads CASSQGGVPNEQFF. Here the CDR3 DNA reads TGTGCCAGCAGCCAAGGGGGGGTACCCAATGAGCAGTTCTTC.

The CDR3 protein is CASSQDAQRGGTGELFF. The CDR3 DNA is TGTGCCAGCAGCCAAGATGCCCAGCGGGGGGGCACCGGGGAGCTGTTTTTT. The chain joins TRBV4-2 to TRBJ2-2, with 10 bases lining up with TRBD2. Germline V gives CDR1 LGHNA, CDR2 YNFKEQ. Germline trimming cut 0 bases from V and 4 bases from J; bases unmatched to any gene: 5. This CDR3 has 17 residues.

CDR3 DNA sequence: TGTGCCAGTACCACTCTAACCGCGTCTGCCGGGGAGCTGTTTTTT. It specifies CASTTLTASAGELFF. The V call is TRBV19, the J call TRBJ2-2; D gene unclear. From germline, CDR1 is LNHDA and CDR2 SQIVND (reference sequence). Deletions cut 7 bases from V and 6 bases from J, with 18 bases between. The CDR3 has 15 amino acids.

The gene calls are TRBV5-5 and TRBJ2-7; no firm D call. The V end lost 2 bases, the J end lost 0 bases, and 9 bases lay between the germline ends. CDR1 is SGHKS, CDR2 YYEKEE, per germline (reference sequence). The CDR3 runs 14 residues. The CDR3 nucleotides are TGTGCCAGCAGCTTCGCATCGAGCTCCTACGAGCAGTACTTC. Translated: CASSFASSSYEQYF.

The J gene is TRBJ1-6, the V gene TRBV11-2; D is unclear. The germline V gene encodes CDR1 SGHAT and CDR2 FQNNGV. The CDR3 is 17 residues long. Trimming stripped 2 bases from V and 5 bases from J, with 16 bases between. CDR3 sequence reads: CASSLLRLRIDNSPLHF. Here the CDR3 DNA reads TGTGCCAGCAGCTTACTGAGACTACGCATTGATAATTCACCCCTCCACTTT.

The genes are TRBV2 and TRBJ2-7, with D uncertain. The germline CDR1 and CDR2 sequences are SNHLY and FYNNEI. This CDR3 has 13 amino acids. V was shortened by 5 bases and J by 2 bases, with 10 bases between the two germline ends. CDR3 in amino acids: CASSSTVAYEQYF. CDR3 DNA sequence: TGTGCCAGCAGTAGTACGGTAGCCTACGAGCAGTACTTC.

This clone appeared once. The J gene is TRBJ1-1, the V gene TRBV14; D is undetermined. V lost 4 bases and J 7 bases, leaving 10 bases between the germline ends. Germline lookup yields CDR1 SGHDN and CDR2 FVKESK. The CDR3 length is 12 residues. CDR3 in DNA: TGTGCCAGCAGCCGAGCCGGGGTTGAAGCTTTCTTT. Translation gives CASSRAGVEAFF.